The 10 T cell receptor beta chains below were found in one sample sequenced in a study of post-analysis software for immune sequencing data. The antigens for these receptors are not known. cDNA libraries of TCR beta carried unique molecular identifiers. TCRdb re-analysed the PCR reads in MiXCR, keeping a single row per CDR3 protein. The table records about 760,000 distinct CDR3 sequences, less than 35% of them present only once. Whole-study results and caveats: A handful of TRBV segments appeared more often in patients than in controls, and TRBV5-6, TRBV5-1 and TRBV20-1 were among these.

The sample comprised blood. All receptors derive from a girl aged 5 to 17 with multiple sclerosis.

This clonotype was counted only a few times. The chain employs TRBV11-2 and TRBJ1-2, with 9 bases that match TRBD1. The CDR3 has 16 amino acids. CDR1 is SGHAT and CDR2 is FQNNGV in the germline V gene. V was clipped by 3 bases and J by 4 bases; unmatched bases: 9. CDR3 DNA sequence: TGTGCCAGCAGCTTGACCCCCGGGACAGGGCTCTATGGCTACACCTTC. Residues: CASSLTPGTGLYGYTF.

V usage is TRBV5-1 and J usage is TRBJ2-3, with a possible D match to TRBD1 (6 bases). This CDR3 comprises 14 residues. Trimming took off 1 base at V and 6 bases at J, with 12 bases between the two ends. Germline V lookup: CDR1 SGHRS, CDR2 YFSETQ. The CDR3 loop is CASSLPGATDTQYF. The CDR3 DNA reads TGCGCCAGCAGCTTGCCAGGGGCCACGGATACGCAGTATTTT. The full variable domain, completed using reference TRBV5-1 and TRBJ2-3, is KAGVTQTPRYLIKTRGQQVTLSCSPISGHRSVSWYQQTPGQGLQFLFEYFSETQRNKGNFPGRFSGRQFSNSRSEMNVSTLELGDSALYLCASSLPGATDTQYFGPGTRLTVL.

CDR3 protein: CSAIDHSGTLEQYF. The CDR3 region has the DNA TGCAGTGCTATCGACCATAGCGGGACGCTCGAGCAGTACTTC. The chain couples TRBV20-1 to TRBJ2-7; 8 positions match TRBD2. Trimming cost V 4 bases and J 6 bases; bases outside gene matches: 11. The length of the CDR3 is 14 residues. CDR1 and CDR2 (germline): DFQATT, SNEGSKA (reference sequence).

This clonotype was recorded a few times. The J gene is TRBJ2-4, the V gene TRBV24-1, with 9 bases lining up with TRBD1. CDR1 KGHDR and CDR2 SFDVKD come from the germline V gene. Trimming at V came to 3 bases and at J to 7 bases, leaving 6 bases not matched to a gene. The CDR3 spans 15 residues. CDR3: CATSDAGTGKNIQYF. The CDR3 DNA follows: TGTGCCACCAGTGATGCCGGGACAGGGAAGAACATTCAGTACTTC.

V and J are TRBV7-9 and TRBJ2-1; 14 bases align to TRBD2. J was trimmed by 4 bases and V by 5 bases; bases with no gene match: 10. From germline, CDR1 is SEHNR and CDR2 FQNEAQ (reference sequence). The CDR3 totals 18 residues. CDR3 in amino acids: CASSVPPGTSGGYNEQFF. In DNA, the CDR3 is TGTGCCAGCAGCGTGCCGCCCGGGACTAGCGGGGGTTACAATGAGCAGTTCTTC.

V is TRBV7-2 and J is TRBJ2-7; 8 bases fit TRBD1. The length of the CDR3 is 14 residues. Losses at the gene ends were 3 bases for V and 6 bases for J; bases not matched to a gene: 7. The germline V gene has CDR1 SGHTA and CDR2 FQGNSA. CDR3: CASSFGRGRGEQYF. CDR3 coding DNA: TGTGCCAGCAGCTTCGGCAGGGGGCGCGGCGAGCAGTACTTC. Based on the CDR3 plus reference TRBV7-2 and TRBJ2-7, the full variable domain is GAGVSQSPSNKVTEKGKDVELRCDPISGHTALYWYRQSLGQGLEFLIYFQGNSAPDKSGLPSDRFSAERTGGSVSTLTIQRTQQEDSAVYLCASSFGRGRGEQYFGPGTRLTVT.

The chain uses TRBV20-1 and TRBJ2-1, with D unresolved. The CDR3 consists of 12 residues. V gave up 6 bases and J gave up 4 bases, with 10 bases separating them. Germline CDR1 reads DFQATT; CDR2 reads SNEGSKA (reference sequence). The CDR3 sequence: CSAGRVYNEQFF. The CDR3 DNA reads as TGCAGTGCAGGTCGGGTATACAATGAGCAGTTCTTC.

This clonotype showed up just a few times. The chain couples TRBV29-1 to TRBJ1-2; maybe TRBD1 (5 bases). V was pared by 2 bases and J by 3 bases, with 7 bases between. The CDR3 sequence is 12 residues long. Germline CDR1 is SQVTM and CDR2 is ANQGSEA. The CDR3 spells CSVEMGDYGYTF. DNA of the CDR3: TGCAGCGTTGAAATGGGGGACTATGGCTACACCTTC.

The sample holds a few counts of this clonotype. The gene calls are TRBV7-9 and TRBJ1-2; D remains unclear. V shed 5 bases and J shed 1 base, with 11 bases lying between them. The germline V gene encodes CDR1 SEHNR and CDR2 FQNEAQ (reference sequence). The CDR3 consists of 14 residues. CDR3 amino acids: CASSPTWVNYGYTF. CDR3 coding DNA: TGTGCCAGCAGCCCGACATGGGTTAACTATGGCTACACCTTC.

J is TRBJ2-1 and V is TRBV24-1; D tentatively reads TRBD1 or TRBD2 (6 bases each). Germline V gene sequence: CDR1 KGHDR, CDR2 SFDVKD. This CDR3 has 15 residues. V dropped 2 bases and J dropped 12 bases, with 19 bases sitting between them. This chain's CDR3 is CATSDSGTGAVGQFF. The CDR3 nucleotides are TGTGCCACCAGTGATTCCGGGACGGGGGCTGTAGGGCAGTTCTTC.